The 5 T cell receptor beta chains given below trace back to one sample, sequenced in a study of blood T cell repertoires in COVID-19. Measured with immunoSEQ multiplex PCR; TCRdb has only the in-frame clones, and not every one. Among under 250,000 clones, about 93% were seen once, and the ten largest hold around 0.83%. The source material was peripheral blood. The receptor set was obtained from a man aged 25-40 years with COVID-19, enrolled during active disease.

The chain is built from TRBV4-2 and TRBJ1-3, with D maybe TRBD1 (5 bases). The CDR3 has 18 amino acids. V lost 5 bases to trimming and J lost 0 bases, with 20 bases between them. The germline V gene encodes CDR1 LGHNA and CDR2 YNFKEQ. The CDR3 protein is CASSADPGGSSSGNTIYF. The CDR3 coding sequence is TGTGCCAGCAGCGCCGACCCGGGGGGTTCGAGCTCTGGAAACACCATATATTTT.

The rearrangement uses TRBV19 and TRBJ1-1, with 10 bases matching TRBD1. Trimming removed 1 base from V and 4 bases from J; junction bases left unmatched: 3. Germline CDR1 reads LNHDA; CDR2 reads SQIVND (reference sequence). The CDR3 loop spans 15 amino acids. The chain's CDR3 is CASSIGQGASTEAFF. As DNA, the CDR3 is TGTGCCAGTAGTATAGGACAGGGGGCTTCCACTGAAGCTTTCTTT.

The chain recombines TRBV19 with TRBJ1-2, with D unclear. The V gene lost 4 bases and the J gene lost 5 bases, with 14 bases spanning the gap. CDR1 LNHDA and CDR2 SQIVND come from the germline V gene (reference sequence). CDR3 length: 14 residues. CDR3 in amino acids: CASSTGLNMYGYTF. The CDR3 region has the DNA TGTGCCAGTAGTACCGGACTCAACATGTATGGCTACACCTTC. The full variable domain, its missing parts supplied by reference TRBV19 and TRBJ1-2, is DGGITQSPKYLFRKEGQNVTLSCEQNLNHDAMYWYRQDPGQGLRLIYYSQIVNDFQKGDIAEGYSVSREKKESFPLTVTSAQKNPTAFYLCASSTGLNMYGYTFGSGTRLTVV.

The V gene is TRBV19, the J gene TRBJ1-4; possible D gene TRBD1, 5 bases. Germline V gives CDR1 LNHDA, CDR2 SQIVND (reference sequence). With 3 bases removed from V and 7 bases from J, the gap between germline ends came to 15 bases. The CDR3 length is 15 residues. CDR3 in amino acids: CASSIHRGISEKLFF. The CDR3 nucleotides are TGTGCCAGTAGTATTCATCGGGGGATTTCTGAAAAACTGTTTTTT.

The chain has TRBV19 and TRBJ1-5, with D maybe TRBD1 (6 bases). V gave up 7 bases and J gave up 4 bases, with 11 bases separating them. This CDR3 spans 13 amino acids. The germline CDR1 and CDR2 sequences are LNHDA and SQIVND (reference sequence). The CDR3 DNA reads as TGTGCCAGTAAGGGCAGGGGAAATCAGCCCCAGCATTTT. This encodes CASKGRGNQPQHF.